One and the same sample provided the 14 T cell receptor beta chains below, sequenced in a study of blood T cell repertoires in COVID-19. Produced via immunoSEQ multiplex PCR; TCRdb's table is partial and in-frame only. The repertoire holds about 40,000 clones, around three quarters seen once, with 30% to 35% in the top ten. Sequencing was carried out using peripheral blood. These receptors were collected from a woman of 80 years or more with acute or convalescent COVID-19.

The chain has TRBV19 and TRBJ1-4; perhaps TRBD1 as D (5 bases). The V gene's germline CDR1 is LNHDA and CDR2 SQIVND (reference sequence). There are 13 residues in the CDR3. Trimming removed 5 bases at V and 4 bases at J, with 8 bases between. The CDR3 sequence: CASSLTVNEKLFF. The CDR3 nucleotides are TGTGCCAGTAGTTTGACAGTTAATGAAAAACTGTTTTTT.

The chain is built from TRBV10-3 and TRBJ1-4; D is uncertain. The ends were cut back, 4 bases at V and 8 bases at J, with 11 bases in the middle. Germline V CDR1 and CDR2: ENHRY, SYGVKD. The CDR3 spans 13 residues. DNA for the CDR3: TGTGCCATCAGTGTGGGAGAGAAGGAAAAACTGTTTTTT. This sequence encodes CAISVGEKEKLFF.

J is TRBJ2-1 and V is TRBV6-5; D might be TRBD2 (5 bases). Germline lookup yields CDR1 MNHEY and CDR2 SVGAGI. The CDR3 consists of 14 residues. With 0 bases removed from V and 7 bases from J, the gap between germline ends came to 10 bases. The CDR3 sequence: CASSYSELENEQFF. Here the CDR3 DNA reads TGTGCCAGCAGTTACTCGGAACTAGAGAATGAGCAGTTCTTC.

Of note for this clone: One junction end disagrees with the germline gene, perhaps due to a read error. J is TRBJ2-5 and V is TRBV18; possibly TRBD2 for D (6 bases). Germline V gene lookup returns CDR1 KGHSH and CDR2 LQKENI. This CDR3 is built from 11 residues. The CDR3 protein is CASSPGGSLNF. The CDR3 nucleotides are TGTGCCAGCTCACCAGGGGGGAGCTTGAACTTC. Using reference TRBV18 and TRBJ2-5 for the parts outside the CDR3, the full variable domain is NAGVMQNPRHLVRRRGQEARLRCSPMKGHSHVYWYRQLPEEGLKFMVYLQKENIIDESGMPKERFSAEFPKEGPSILRIQQVVRGDSAAYFCASSPGGSLNFGPGTRLLVL.

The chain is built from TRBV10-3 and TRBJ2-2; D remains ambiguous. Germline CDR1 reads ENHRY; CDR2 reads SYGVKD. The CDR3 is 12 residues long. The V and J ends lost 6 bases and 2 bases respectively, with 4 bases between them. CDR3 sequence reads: CAISHNTGELFF. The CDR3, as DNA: TGTGCCATCAGCCATAACACCGGGGAGCTGTTTTTT.

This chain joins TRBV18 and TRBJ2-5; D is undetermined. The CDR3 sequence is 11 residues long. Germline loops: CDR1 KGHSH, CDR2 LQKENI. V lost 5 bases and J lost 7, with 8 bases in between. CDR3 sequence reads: CASSSSGTQYF. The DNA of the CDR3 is TGTGCCAGCTCATCGTCGGGGACCCAGTACTTC.

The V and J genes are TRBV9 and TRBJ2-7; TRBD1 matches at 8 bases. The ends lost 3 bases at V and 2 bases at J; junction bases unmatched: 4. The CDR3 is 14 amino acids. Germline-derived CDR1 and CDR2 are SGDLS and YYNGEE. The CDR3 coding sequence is TGTGCCAGCAGCGCGGACAGGGCTCCCTACGAGCAGTACTTC. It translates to CASSADRAPYEQYF.

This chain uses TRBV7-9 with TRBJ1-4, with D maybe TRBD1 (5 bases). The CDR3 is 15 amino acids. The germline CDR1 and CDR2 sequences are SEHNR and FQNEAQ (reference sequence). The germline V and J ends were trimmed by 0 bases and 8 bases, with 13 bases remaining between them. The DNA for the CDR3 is TGTGCCAGCAGCTTAGCCTCAGGGATTTGGGAAAAACTGTTTTTT. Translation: CASSLASGIWEKLFF.

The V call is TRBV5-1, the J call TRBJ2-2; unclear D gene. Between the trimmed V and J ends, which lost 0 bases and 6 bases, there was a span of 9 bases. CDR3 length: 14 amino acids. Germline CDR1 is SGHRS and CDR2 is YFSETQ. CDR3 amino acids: CASSLELESGELFF. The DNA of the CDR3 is TGCGCCAGCAGCTTGGAATTAGAGTCCGGGGAGCTGTTTTTT.

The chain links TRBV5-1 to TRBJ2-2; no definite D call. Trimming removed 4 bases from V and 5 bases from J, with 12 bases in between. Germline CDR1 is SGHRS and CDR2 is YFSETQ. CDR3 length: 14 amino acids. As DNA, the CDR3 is TGCGCCAGCAGCCCTATAAGAACTACCGGGGAGCTGTTTTTT. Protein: CASSPIRTTGELFF.

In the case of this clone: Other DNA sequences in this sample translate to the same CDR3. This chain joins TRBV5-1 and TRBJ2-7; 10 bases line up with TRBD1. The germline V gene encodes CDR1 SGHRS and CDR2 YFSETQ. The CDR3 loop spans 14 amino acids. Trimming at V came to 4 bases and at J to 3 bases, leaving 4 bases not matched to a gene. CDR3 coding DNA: TGCGCCAGCAGCCTGGGACAGGGGCGCTACGAGCAGTACTTC. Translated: CASSLGQGRYEQYF.

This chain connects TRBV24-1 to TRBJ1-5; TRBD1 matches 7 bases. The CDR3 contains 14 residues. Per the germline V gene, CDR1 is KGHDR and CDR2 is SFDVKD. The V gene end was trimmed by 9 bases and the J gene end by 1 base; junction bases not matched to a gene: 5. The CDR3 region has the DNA TGTGCCACCCACGACAGGGAGAGCAATCAGCCCCAGCATTTT. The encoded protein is CATHDRESNQPQHF.

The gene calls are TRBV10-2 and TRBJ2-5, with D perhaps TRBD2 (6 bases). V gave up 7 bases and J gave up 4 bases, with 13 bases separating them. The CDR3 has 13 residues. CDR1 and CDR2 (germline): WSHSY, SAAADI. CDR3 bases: TGCGCCAGCACCCCCTGGAGGGGAGAGACCCAGTACTTC. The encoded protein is CASTPWRGETQYF.

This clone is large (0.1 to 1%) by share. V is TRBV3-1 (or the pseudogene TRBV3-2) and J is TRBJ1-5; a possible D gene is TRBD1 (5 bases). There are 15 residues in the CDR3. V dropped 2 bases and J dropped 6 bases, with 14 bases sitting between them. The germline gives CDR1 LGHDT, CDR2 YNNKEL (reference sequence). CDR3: CASSQNRGSRQPQHF. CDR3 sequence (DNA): TGTGCCAGCAGCCAAAATAGGGGATCTCGTCAGCCCCAGCATTTT.